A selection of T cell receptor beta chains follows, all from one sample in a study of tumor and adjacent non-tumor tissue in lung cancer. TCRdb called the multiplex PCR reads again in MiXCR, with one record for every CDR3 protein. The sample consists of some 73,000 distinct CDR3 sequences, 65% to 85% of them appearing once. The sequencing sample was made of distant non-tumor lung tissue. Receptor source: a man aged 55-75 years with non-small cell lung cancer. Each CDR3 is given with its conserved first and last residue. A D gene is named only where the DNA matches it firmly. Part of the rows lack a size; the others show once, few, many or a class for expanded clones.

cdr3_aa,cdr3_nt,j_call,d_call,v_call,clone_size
CVSSYPYGNAVAFF,TGTGTCAGCAGTTACCCCTACGGGAACGCTGTAGCTTTCTTT,TRBJ1-1,.,TRBV6-2/TRBV6-3,.
CVSSHEAAGLRTDTQYF,TGCGTCAGCAGCCATGAGGCTGCAGGGCTGCGCACAGATACGCAGTATTTT,TRBJ2-3,.,TRBV4-3,.
CSARRSSYEQYF,TGCAGTGCTAGACGGTCCAGCTACGAGCAGTACTTC,TRBJ2-7,.,TRBV20-1,.
CSVQDRGQEGDTQYF,TGCAGCGTTCAAGACCGGGGACAGGAAGGGGATACGCAGTATTTT,TRBJ2-3,TRBD1,TRBV29-1,.
CANSKRGGGANVLTF,TGTGCCAACAGCAAGAGGGGTGGAGGAGCCAACGTCCTGACTTTC,TRBJ2-6,.,TRBV5-5,.
CASRSNDRDAGYTF,TGTGCCAGCAGATCTAACGACAGGGACGCTGGCTACACCTTC,TRBJ1-2,TRBD1,TRBV6-5,.
CASSLAGGLNTEAFF,TGCGCCAGCAGCTTGGCGGGAGGGCTGAACACTGAAGCTTTCTTT,TRBJ1-1,.,TRBV5-1,many
CASTPPRERQTGELFF,TGTGCCAGCACTCCCCCCCGGGAGAGACAAACCGGGGAGCTGTTTTTT,TRBJ2-2,.,TRBV6-2/TRBV6-3,.
CASSSRREETQYF,TGTGCCAGCAGCTCTAGAAGGGAGGAGACCCAGTACTTT,TRBJ2-5,.,TRBV11-2,.
CASSRTDTEETQYF,TGTGCCAGCAGCAGAACGGACACGGAAGAAACCCAGTACTTC,TRBJ2-5,.,TRBV11-3,.
CANKRGGRRTEAFF,TGTGCCAACAAACGAGGGGGGAGGAGGACTGAAGCTTTCTTT,TRBJ1-1,.,TRBV5-4,.
CASSFQGADTRYF,TGTGCTAGCAGCTTTCAGGGGGCAGATACACGGTATTTT,TRBJ2-3,TRBD1,TRBV11-3,.
CSAQEGKTEAFF,TGCAGCGCCCAAGAGGGGAAAACCGAAGCCTTCTTT,TRBJ1-1,.,TRBV29-1,.
CASKIAGTPMEHYF,TGTGCCAGCAAGATAGCGGGAACCCCTATGGAACACTACTTC,TRBJ2-7,TRBD2,TRBV6-2/TRBV6-3,.